This T cell receptor beta chain appears in the sequencing data of a study of naive and memory T cell subsets. V lost 6 bases to trimming and J lost 12 bases, with 14 bases between them. CDR1 and CDR2 (germline): SGHNT, YENEEA. The CDR3 totals 12 residues. The table lists this clonotype with many counts. A UMI-containing oligonucleotide was joined by 3' ligation to the TCR cDNA template. The SP2 primer and nested alpha and beta constant region primers amplified ligated cDNA in four rounds. Each CDR3 protein gets one entry after TCRdb re-called the 5' RACE reads with MiXCR. The sample has roughly 48,000 distinct CDR3 sequences, about 4.8% seen once; the top ten hold around 0.84%.

The chain links TRBV11-3 to TRBJ2-2, with D hard to call. The source of this sequence is a female donor in good health. The chain's CDR3 is CASSRKVAKLFF. DNA for the CDR3: TGTGCCAGCAGTCGAAAGGTAGCAAAGCTGTTTTTT.